This T cell receptor (beta chain) was obtained from a study of molecular identifiers for immune sequencing clone quantification. V was pared by 6 bases and J by 0 bases, with 6 bases between. Per germline, CDR1 MNHEY and CDR2 SMNVEV (reference sequence). The CDR3 is made up of 12 amino acids. A single record per CDR3 protein comes from TCRdb applying MiXCR to the PCR reads. The data contain some 65,000 distinct CDR3 sequences, roughly 20% of them singletons. This clonotype was seen at least ten times. This clonotype was obtained from a human donor in good health. Some libraries in this study had Jurkat cell RNA spiked in. The specimen sequenced was naive CD8+ T cells from blood, with Jurkat cell RNA spiked in. As for subset: FACS-sorted CD8+CD4-CCR7+CD45RA+ naive T cells. V gene TRBV27 combines with J gene TRBJ2-7; D ambiguous. The CDR3 spells CASSHSSYEQYF. The CDR3 DNA is TGTGCCAGCAGCCATAGCTCCTACGAGCAGTACTTC.